The next 20 T cell receptor beta chains were all read from a single sample in a study of T cell repertoires in cytomegalovirus infection. TCRdb re-called the reads through MiXCR, storing one row per CDR3 protein. The sample gives approximately 990,000 distinct CDR3 sequences, around 32% of which show up once; over 10% is in the top ten. These TCRs are of unknown antigen specificity. Specimen: cultured CD8+ T cells from PBMCs, collected from culture after CMV antigen stimulation. Receptor source: a human donor in good health (CMV status not recorded). Some clones in this sample may be carry-over from other donors' samples.

The CDR3 DNA sequence: TGTGCCAGCAGCTACCCCGTGTGGACAGGGGAGCAGTTCTTC. This codes for CASSYPVWTGEQFF. This chain joins TRBV7-8 and TRBJ2-1, with 8 bases lining up with TRBD1. Losses at the gene ends were 4 bases for V and 10 bases for J; bases not matched to a gene: 9. The CDR3 covers 14 residues. Germline V gene lookup returns CDR1 SGHVS and CDR2 FQNEAQ.

This sequence joins TRBV6-1 and TRBJ1-4; D remains unclear. Germline CDR1 is MNHNS and CDR2 is SASEGT. The CDR3 is made up of 18 amino acids. V lost 1 base, J lost 0 bases, and 15 bases lay in between. This CDR3 is CASSEEETEFATNEKLFF. Written as DNA, the CDR3 is TGTGCCAGCAGTGAAGAAGAAACAGAGTTTGCAACTAATGAAAAACTGTTTTTT.

This clonotype turned up a few times. The chain joins TRBV6-2 or TRBV6-3 to TRBJ2-7; TRBD1 matches 8 bases. The CDR3 loop spans 14 amino acids. The germline V gene has CDR1 MNHEY and CDR2 SVGEGT. With V trimmed by 2 bases and J by 6 bases, 6 bases remained unmatched. CDR3 DNA: TGTGCCAGCAGTTACATGGCAGGGGGCTCCGAGCAGTACGTC. Encoded protein: CASSYMAGGSEQYV.

This clonotype was observed a few times. This sequence joins TRBV7-6 and TRBJ2-2; possible D gene TRBD1, 8 bases. CDR3 length: 16 amino acids. Germline CDR1 and CDR2: SGHVS and FNYEAQ. Trimming pared 5 bases from V and 4 bases from J, leaving 17 bases between. This CDR3 reads CASSLYRGGSTGELFF. The CDR3, as DNA: TGTGCCAGCAGCCTTTACAGGGGGGGTAGCACCGGGGAGCTGTTTTTT.

This clonotype was picked up a small number of times. The V gene is TRBV5-6, the J gene TRBJ2-3, with 8 positions matching TRBD1. The CDR3 runs 16 residues. V lost 3 bases and J lost 4; bases outside the gene matches: 10. Germline-derived CDR1 and CDR2 are SGHDT and YYEEEE. CDR3 coding DNA: TGTGCCAGCAGCTCGGACAGGGACTTGATACCAGATACGCAGTATTTT. Protein product: CASSSDRDLIPDTQYF. Based on the CDR3 plus reference TRBV5-6 and TRBJ2-3, the full variable domain is DAGVTQSPTHLIKTRGQQVTLRCSPKSGHDTVSWYQQALGQGPQFIFQYYEEEERQRGNFPDRFSGHQFPNYSSELNVNALLLGDSALYLCASSSDRDLIPDTQYFGPGTRLTVL.

To note about this clonotype: Since the CDR3 does not end with the conserved phenylalanine or tryptophan, this likely comes from a read error. The chain links TRBV7-9 to TRBJ1-4; D possibly corresponds to TRBD1 (5 bases). V was clipped by 4 bases and J by 5 bases, with 14 bases between them. Germline V gene lookup returns CDR1 SEHNR and CDR2 FQNEAQ (reference sequence). The CDR3 has 15 amino acids. The CDR3 loop reads CASSSRDPKNEKLFS. CDR3 sequence (DNA): TGTGCCAGCAGCTCCCGGGACCCTAAGAATGAAAAACTGTTTTCT.

The chain couples TRBV5-8 to TRBJ2-4, with TRBD1 matching 7 bases. Germline values: CDR1 SGHTS, CDR2 YDEGEE. The CDR3 totals 17 residues. The J segment lost 0 bases and the V segment lost 5 bases, leaving 11 bases of the junction unmatched. The CDR3 DNA reads TGTGCCAGCAGAAAAACAGGGGCCATCCTAGCCAAAAACATTCAGTACTTC. Translated: CASRKTGAILAKNIQYF.

In this sample, this clonotype turned up a few times. The chain joins TRBV4-3 to TRBJ2-3; TRBD2 aligns across 7 bases. CDR1 is LGHNA and CDR2 is YSLEER in the germline V gene. Trimming took 6 bases from V and 4 from J; bases not matched to a gene: 13. The CDR3 length is 16 residues. The DNA for the CDR3 is TGCGCCAGCAGTCTAAGGGCCAGCGGGGCCCCAGATACGCAGTATTTT. Protein: CASSLRASGAPDTQYF.

At least ten counts were recorded for this clonotype. The genes are TRBV7-2 and TRBJ1-5; the D gene is possibly TRBD1 (6 bases). The CDR3 is made up of 12 amino acids. Germline lookup yields CDR1 SGHTA and CDR2 FQGNSA. The V and J ends lost 5 bases and 9 bases respectively, with 11 bases between them. CDR3 residues: CASSPTGRPQHF. The CDR3 nucleotides read TGTGCCAGCAGCCCAACAGGGAGGCCCCAGCATTTT.

The chain combines TRBV5-1 with TRBJ2-3; 8 nucleotides match TRBD1. Germline CDR1 is SGHRS and CDR2 is YFSETQ. Trimming cost V 2 bases and J 4 bases; bases outside gene matches: 6. The CDR3 has 15 amino acids. The CDR3 here is CASSFPDRGADTQYF. The CDR3 DNA follows: TGCGCCAGCAGCTTCCCCGACAGGGGTGCAGATACGCAGTATTTT.

This clonotype was counted between two and nine times. This sequence joins TRBV15 and TRBJ2-3; 9 bases agree with TRBD1. The germline V gene has CDR1 LNHNV and CDR2 YYDKDF (reference sequence). The CDR3 covers 17 residues. With 5 bases clipped from V and 1 base from J, the junction kept 10 bases outside the gene matches. CDR3 DNA sequence: TGTGCCACCAGCCCAAACAGGGGGCGGTGGGGCACAGATACGCAGTATTTT. The encoded protein is CATSPNRGRWGTDTQYF.

The genes are TRBV4-3 and TRBJ1-2; D is unclear. The CDR3 is 14 residues long. Trimming left V 0 bases short and J 5 bases short, with 10 bases between. Germline CDR1 LGHNA, CDR2 YSLEER. The DNA for the CDR3 is TGCGCCAGCAGCCAAGATCCTAATAGTTATGGCTACACCTTC. It specifies CASSQDPNSYGYTF.

The V gene is TRBV27, the J gene TRBJ1-2, with 8 bases matching TRBD1. V was pared by 2 bases and J by 5 bases, with 7 bases of the junction left unmatched. The germline V gene has CDR1 MNHEY and CDR2 SMNVEV (reference sequence). The CDR3 totals 15 residues. The CDR3 DNA reads as TGTGCCAGCAGTTTAGGACAGGGCGGAGTGTATGGCTACACCTTC. Amino acid sequence: CASSLGQGGVYGYTF.

This clonotype has only a few counts. The chain couples TRBV7-9 to TRBJ2-7; D gene ambiguous. The germline V gene has CDR1 SEHNR and CDR2 FQNEAQ (reference sequence). The CDR3 is 15 amino acids. V shed 5 bases and J shed 9 bases, with 23 bases lying between them. The DNA of the CDR3 is TGTGCCAGCAGCGAATATGGACCAGCTAACCGCGGGCAGTACGTC. Translation gives CASSEYGPANRGQYV.

This clonotype came up many times. The chain employs TRBV7-6 and TRBJ1-5, with 8 bases identical to TRBD1. Germline trimming cut 4 bases from V and 6 bases from J; bases unmatched to any gene: 5. CDR1 is SGHVS, CDR2 FNYEAQ, per germline. This CDR3 region has 14 residues. Written as DNA, the CDR3 is TGTGCCAGCAGCTCAGGGGGCCGAGTTCAGCCCCAGCATTTT. It encodes CASSSGGRVQPQHF.

J is TRBJ1-3 and V is TRBV12-3 or TRBV12-4, with 8 nucleotides matching TRBD1. With 1 base clipped from V and 5 bases from J, the junction kept 4 bases outside the gene matches. This CDR3 has 15 amino acids. CDR3 nucleotide sequence: TGTGCCAGCAGTTTAGTTGGACAGGGACGAAACACCATATATTTT. Its translation: CASSLVGQGRNTIYF.

The chain has TRBV12-3 or TRBV12-4 and TRBJ2-3, with TRBD2 as a possible D gene (6 bases). V lost 6 bases, J lost 1 base, and 17 bases lay in between. The CDR3 has 16 amino acids. The CDR3 is CASSGTPVGRTDTQYF. The CDR3 nucleotides are TGTGCCAGCAGCGGGACTCCCGTGGGCCGCACAGATACGCAGTATTTT.

This clonotype was seen more than once but under ten times. The CDR3 reads CASSYLGLAGGTDTQYF. In DNA, the CDR3 is TGTGCCAGCAGTTACTTGGGACTAGCGGGGGGAACAGATACGCAGTATTTT. The V call is TRBV6-5, the J call TRBJ2-3, with 15 bases identical to TRBD2. CDR3 length: 17 amino acids. Germline V CDR1 and CDR2: MNHEY, SVGAGI. Germline trimming cut 1 base from V and 3 bases from J; bases unmatched to any gene: 2.

With respect to this clonotype: One junction end does not reproduce the germline sequence, and a read error may be involved. The rearrangement uses TRBV12-3 or TRBV12-4 and TRBJ1-1; D ambiguous. The CDR3 loop spans 12 amino acids. CDR3 sequence (DNA): TGTGCCAGCAGCCCCAAGAACACTGAAGCTTCCTTT. Its translation: CASSPKNTEASF.

The chain has TRBV5-5 and TRBJ2-3; D gene uncertain. The CDR3 consists of 15 residues. Germline CDR1 reads SGHKS; CDR2 reads YYEKEE (reference sequence). Trimming took 1 base from V and 0 from J, leaving 9 bases between them. The CDR3 sequence: CASSLSVSSTDTQYF. The DNA of the CDR3 is TGTGCCAGCAGCTTGTCTGTGTCTAGCACAGATACGCAGTATTTT.